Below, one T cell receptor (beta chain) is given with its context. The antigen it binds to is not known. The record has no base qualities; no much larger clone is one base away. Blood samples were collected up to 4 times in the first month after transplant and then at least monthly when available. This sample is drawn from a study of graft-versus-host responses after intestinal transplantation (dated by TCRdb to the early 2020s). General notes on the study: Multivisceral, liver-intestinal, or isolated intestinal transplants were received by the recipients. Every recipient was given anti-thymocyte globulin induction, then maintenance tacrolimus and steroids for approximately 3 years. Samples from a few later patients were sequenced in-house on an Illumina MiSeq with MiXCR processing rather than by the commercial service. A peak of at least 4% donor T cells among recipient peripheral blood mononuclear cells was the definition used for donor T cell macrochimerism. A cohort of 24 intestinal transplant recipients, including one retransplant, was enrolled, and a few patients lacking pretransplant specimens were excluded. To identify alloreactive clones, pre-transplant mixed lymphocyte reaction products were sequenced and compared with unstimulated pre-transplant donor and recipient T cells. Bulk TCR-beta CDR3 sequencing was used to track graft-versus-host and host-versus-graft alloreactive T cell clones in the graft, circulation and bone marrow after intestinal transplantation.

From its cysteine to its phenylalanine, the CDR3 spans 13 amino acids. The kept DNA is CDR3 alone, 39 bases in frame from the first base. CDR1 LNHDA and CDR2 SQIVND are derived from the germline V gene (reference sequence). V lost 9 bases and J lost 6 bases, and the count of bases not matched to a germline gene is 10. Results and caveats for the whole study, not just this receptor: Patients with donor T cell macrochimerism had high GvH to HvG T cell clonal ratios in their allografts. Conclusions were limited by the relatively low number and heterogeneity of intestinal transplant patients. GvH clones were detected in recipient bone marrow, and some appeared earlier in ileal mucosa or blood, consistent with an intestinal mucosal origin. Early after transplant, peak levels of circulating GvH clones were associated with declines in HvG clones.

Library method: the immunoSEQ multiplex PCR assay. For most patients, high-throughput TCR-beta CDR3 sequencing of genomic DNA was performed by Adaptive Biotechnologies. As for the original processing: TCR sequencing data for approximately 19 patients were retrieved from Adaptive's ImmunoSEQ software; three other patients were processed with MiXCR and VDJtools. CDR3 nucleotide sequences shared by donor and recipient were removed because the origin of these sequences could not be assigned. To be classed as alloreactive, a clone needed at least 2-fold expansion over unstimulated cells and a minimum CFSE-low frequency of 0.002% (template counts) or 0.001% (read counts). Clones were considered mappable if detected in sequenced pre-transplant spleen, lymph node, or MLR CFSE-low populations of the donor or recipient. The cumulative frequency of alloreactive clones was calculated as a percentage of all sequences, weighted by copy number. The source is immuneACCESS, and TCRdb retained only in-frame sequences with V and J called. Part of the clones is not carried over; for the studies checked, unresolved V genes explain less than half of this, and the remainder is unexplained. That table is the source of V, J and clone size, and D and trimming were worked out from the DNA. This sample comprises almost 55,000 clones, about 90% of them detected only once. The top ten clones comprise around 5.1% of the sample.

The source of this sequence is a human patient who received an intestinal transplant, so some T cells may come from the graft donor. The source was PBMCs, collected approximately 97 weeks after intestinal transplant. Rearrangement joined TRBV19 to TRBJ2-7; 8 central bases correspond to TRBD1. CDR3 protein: CASETGESGEQYF. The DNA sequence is TGTGCCAGCGAGACAGGGGAGTCCGGCGAGCAGTACTTC.